This TCR beta chain stems from a study of blood T cell repertoires in COVID-19. Germline CDR1 is SGHAT and CDR2 is FQNNGV. Trimming removed 3 bases from V and 9 bases from J, with 12 bases in between. The CDR3 is 13 residues long. The protocol was immunoSEQ multiplex PCR, while the TCRdb copy is restricted to in-frame clones and leaves out a portion. The sample carries 100,000 to 120,000 clones, over 75% recorded once. Sequencing was done on a sample of peripheral blood. J is TRBJ2-1 and V is TRBV11-2; TRBD2 is a possible D gene (6 bases). This clonotype originated in a woman of 80 years or more with active or convalescent COVID-19. The CDR3, as DNA: TGTGCCAGCAGCTTCGTCCGGCGGGGTGAGCAGTTCTTC. As protein: CASSFVRRGEQFF.